Listed below are T cell receptor beta chains from one sample, sequenced in a study of blood T cells in healthy people across ages. From the 5' RACE reads, TCRdb called clonotypes with MiXCR, one entry per CDR3 protein. The data hold approximately 780,000 distinct CDR3 sequences, with about 26% observed a single time. The same sample was also studied in work on T cells of mothers and their children.

Sequencing was performed on blood. Every receptor here comes from a boy between 10 and 17 years old in good health. CDR3s leave out the opening cysteine and the closing phenylalanine or tryptophan. Fields, in order: J gene, V gene, CDR3 protein.

J gene: TRBJ2-2; V gene: TRBV7-2; CDR3 protein: ASSSPGLAGSGELF
J gene: TRBJ2-1; V gene: TRBV4-3; CDR3 protein: ASSTRTGFYNEQF
J gene: TRBJ2-7; V gene: TRBV20-1; CDR3 protein: SARGRGEGDYEQY
J gene: TRBJ1-1; V gene: TRBV28; CDR3 protein: ASRWGMNTEAF
J gene: TRBJ2-5; V gene: TRBV12-3/TRBV12-4; CDR3 protein: ASRPSHQETQY
J gene: TRBJ1-4; V gene: TRBV5-1; CDR3 protein: ASSITGIDEKLF
J gene: TRBJ2-5; V gene: TRBV24-1; CDR3 protein: ATSDRIVQETQY
J gene: TRBJ1-2; V gene: TRBV12-3/TRBV12-4; CDR3 protein: ASSLNDISYGYT
J gene: TRBJ2-7; V gene: TRBV6-5; CDR3 protein: ASSERGASYEQY
J gene: TRBJ2-1; V gene: TRBV4-1; CDR3 protein: ASSQARYNEQF
J gene: TRBJ1-2; V gene: TRBV6-5; CDR3 protein: ASSETGNYGYT
J gene: TRBJ1-2; V gene: TRBV4-1; CDR3 protein: ASSQNEGGYT
J gene: TRBJ2-6; V gene: TRBV10-3; CDR3 protein: AISVGFPSSGANVLT
J gene: TRBJ2-3; V gene: TRBV20-1; CDR3 protein: GAPIGTSSTDTQY
J gene: TRBJ2-7; V gene: TRBV29-1; CDR3 protein: SVGQRRLYEQY
J gene: .; V gene: TRBV11-2; CDR3 protein: ASSQQTGNRETQY
J gene: .; V gene: TRBV4-2; CDR3 protein: ASSQDGGGGHYEQY
J gene: TRBJ2-1; V gene: TRBV7-3; CDR3 protein: ASSFQPGPDEQF
J gene: TRBJ2-7; V gene: TRBV6-4; CDR3 protein: ASSDPGQGTYEQY
J gene: TRBJ2-5; V gene: TRBV19; CDR3 protein: ASSIGDSQETQY
J gene: TRBJ2-3; V gene: TRBV9; CDR3 protein: ASSALDLGDTDTQY